This T cell receptor (beta chain) was captured in a study of blood T cell repertoires in COVID-19. The wider study: Samples representing acute and convalescent COVID-19 were sourced from the United States, Italy and Spain.

Germline V CDR1 and CDR2: SGHDT, YYEEEE. CDR3 length: 16 amino acids. V was clipped by 5 bases and J by 5 bases; unmatched bases: 12. Participants spanned ages about 18 to 100 years and resided in about two dozen US areas. Donors in Cohort 3 counted as recovered after two negative PCRs, clearance, or symptom resolution. Authors' analysis steps: Reference gene primer amplification gave nucleated cell count estimates. Here immunoSEQ multiplex PCR was the method, and the copy in TCRdb shows in-frame clones only, minus some. V and J calls and clone size are given by that table; D and trimming were obtained from the DNA. Among 200,000 to 250,000 clones listed, roughly 85% were seen once.

The gene calls are TRBV5-6 and TRBJ1-1; 10 bases agree with TRBD1. Sequencing was carried out using PBMCs or T cells enriched from blood (not recorded which). The clonotype comes from a young man who had recovered from COVID-19. The CDR3 DNA sequence: TGTGCCAGCAGAAGGGACAGGGGATGGTTCGCTACTGAAGCTTTCTTT. Translation: CASRRDRGWFATEAFF.